The clone carrying this TCR beta chain turned up a few times. This sample stems from a study of T cells in Graves' hyperthyroidism and ophthalmopathy. Study-wide context: Any treatment followed the collection of peripheral blood at initial diagnosis.

Germline V gives CDR1 SGHNT, CDR2 YENEEA. The CDR3 sequence is 18 residues long. Trimming shortened V by 5 bases and J by 0 bases, and 20 bases separated the two germline ends. Using RNA transcripts as the source, TCR beta CDR3 regions were amplified. HTBI primers were employed in a first-round RT-PCR of the TCR CDR3. MiXCR, applied by TCRdb to the multiplex PCR reads, yields one record per CDR3 protein. The sample has around 340,000 distinct CDR3 sequences; 16% are singletons. Sequencing was performed on blood. The receptor comes from a man aged 25-45 years with Graves' hyperthyroidism. The chain joins TRBV11-3 to TRBJ2-1; D gene uncertain. This CDR3 is CASSHPLGRPFSYNEQFF. The CDR3 region has the DNA TGTGCCAGCAGCCATCCCCTGGGCCGGCCCTTCTCCTACAATGAGCAGTTCTTC.